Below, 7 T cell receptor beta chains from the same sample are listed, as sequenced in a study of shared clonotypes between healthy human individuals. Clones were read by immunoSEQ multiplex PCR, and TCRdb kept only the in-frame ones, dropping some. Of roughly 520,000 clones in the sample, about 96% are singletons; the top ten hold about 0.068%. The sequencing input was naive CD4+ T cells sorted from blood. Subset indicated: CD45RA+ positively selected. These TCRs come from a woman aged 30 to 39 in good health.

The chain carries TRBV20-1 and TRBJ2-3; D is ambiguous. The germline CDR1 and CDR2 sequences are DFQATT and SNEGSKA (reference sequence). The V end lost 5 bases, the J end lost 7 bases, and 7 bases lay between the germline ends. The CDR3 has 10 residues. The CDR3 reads CSAGGHTQYF. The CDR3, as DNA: TGCAGTGCTGGTGGCCATACGCAGTATTTT.

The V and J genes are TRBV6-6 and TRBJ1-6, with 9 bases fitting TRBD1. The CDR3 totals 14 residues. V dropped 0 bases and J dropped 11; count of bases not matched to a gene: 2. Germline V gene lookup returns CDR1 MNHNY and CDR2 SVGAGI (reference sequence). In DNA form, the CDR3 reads TGTGCCAGCAGTTACTCGACAGGGGGGCCACCCCTCCACTTT. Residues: CASSYSTGGPPLHF.

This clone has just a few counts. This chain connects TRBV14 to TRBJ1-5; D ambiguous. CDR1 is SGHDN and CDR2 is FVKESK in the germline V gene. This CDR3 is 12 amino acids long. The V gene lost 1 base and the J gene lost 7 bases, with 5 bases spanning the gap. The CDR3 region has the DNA TGTGCCAGCAGCCAAGGGAGGCAGCCCCAGCATTTT. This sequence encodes CASSQGRQPQHF.

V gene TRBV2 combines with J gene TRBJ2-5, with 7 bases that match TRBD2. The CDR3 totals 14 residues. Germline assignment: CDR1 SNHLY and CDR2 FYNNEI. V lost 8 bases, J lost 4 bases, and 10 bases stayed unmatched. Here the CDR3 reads CASLEGGPGETQYF. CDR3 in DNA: TGTGCCAGCTTGGAGGGAGGGCCGGGAGAGACCCAGTACTTC.

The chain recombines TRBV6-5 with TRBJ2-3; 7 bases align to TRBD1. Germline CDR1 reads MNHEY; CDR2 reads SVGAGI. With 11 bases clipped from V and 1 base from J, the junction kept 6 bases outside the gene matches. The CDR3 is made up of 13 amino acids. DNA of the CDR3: TGTGCCTCCGCCGGGACAGGCACAGATACGCAGTATTTT. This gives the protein CASAGTGTDTQYF.

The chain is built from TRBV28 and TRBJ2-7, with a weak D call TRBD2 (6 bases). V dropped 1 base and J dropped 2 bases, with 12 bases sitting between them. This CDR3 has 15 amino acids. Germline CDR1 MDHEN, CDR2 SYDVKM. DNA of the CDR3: TGTGCCAGCAGTTTATACGTGGGAGGTCCCTACGAGCAGTACTTC. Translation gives CASSLYVGGPYEQYF.

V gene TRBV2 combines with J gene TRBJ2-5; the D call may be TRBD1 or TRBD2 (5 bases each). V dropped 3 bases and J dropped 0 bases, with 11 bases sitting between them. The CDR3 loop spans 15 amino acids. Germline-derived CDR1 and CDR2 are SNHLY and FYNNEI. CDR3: CASSDEGLDQETQYF. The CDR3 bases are TGTGCCAGCAGTGACGAGGGGTTGGACCAAGAGACCCAGTACTTC.